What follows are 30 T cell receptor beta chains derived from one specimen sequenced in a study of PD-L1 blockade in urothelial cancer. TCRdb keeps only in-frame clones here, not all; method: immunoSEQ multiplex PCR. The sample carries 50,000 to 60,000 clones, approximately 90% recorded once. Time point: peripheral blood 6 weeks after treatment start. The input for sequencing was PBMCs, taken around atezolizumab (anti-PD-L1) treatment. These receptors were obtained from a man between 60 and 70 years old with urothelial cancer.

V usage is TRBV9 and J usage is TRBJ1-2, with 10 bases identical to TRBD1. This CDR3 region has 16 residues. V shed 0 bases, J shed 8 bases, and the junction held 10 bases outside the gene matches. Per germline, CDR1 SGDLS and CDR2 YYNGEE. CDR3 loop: CASSVDGTGEGWGYTF. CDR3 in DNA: TGTGCCAGCAGCGTAGACGGGACAGGGGAAGGTTGGGGCTACACCTTC.

CDR3 coding DNA: TGCGCCACCAAAACCAGCGCAAATCAGCCCCAGCATTTT. This encodes CATKTSANQPQHF. The chain uses TRBV10-2 and TRBJ1-5; D is ambiguous. With 10 bases removed from V and 4 bases from J, the gap between germline ends came to 14 bases. This CDR3 has 13 amino acids. Looked up from germline, CDR1 is WSHSY and CDR2 is SAAADI.

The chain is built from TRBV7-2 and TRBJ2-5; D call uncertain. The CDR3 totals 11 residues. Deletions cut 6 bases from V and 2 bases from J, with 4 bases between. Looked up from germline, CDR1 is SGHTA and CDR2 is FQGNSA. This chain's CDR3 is CASSLQETQYF. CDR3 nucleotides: TGTGCCAGCAGTCTGCAAGAGACCCAGTACTTC.

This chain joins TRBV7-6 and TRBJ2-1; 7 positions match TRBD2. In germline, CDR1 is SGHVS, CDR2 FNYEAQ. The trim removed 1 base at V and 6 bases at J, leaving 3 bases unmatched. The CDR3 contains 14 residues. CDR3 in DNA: TGTGCCAGCAGCTTAGGGGGGGGAACCAATGAGCAGTTCTTC. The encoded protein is CASSLGGGTNEQFF. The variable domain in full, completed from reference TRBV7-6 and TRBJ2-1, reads GAGVSQSPRYKVTKRGQDVALRCDPISGHVSLYWYRQALGQGPEFLTYFNYEAQQDKSGLPNDRFSAERPEGSISTLTIQRTEQRDSAMYRCASSLGGGTNEQFFGPGTRLTVL.

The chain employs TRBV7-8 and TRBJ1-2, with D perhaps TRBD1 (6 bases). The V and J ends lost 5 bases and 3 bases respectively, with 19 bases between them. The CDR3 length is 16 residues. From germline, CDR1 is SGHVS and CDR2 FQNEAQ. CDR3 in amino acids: CASSRLGASMDYGYTF. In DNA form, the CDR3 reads TGTGCCAGCAGCCGTCTGGGGGCTTCGATGGACTATGGCTACACCTTC.

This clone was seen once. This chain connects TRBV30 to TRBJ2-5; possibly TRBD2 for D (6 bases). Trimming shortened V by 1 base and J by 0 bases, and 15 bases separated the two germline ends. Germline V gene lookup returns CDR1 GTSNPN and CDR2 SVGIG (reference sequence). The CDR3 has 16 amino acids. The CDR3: CAWSGALARYQETQYF. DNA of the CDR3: TGTGCCTGGAGTGGTGCCCTAGCGAGGTACCAAGAGACCCAGTACTTC. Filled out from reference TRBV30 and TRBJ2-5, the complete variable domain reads SQTIHQWPATLVQPVGSPLSLECTVEGTSNPNLYWYRQAAGRGLQLLFYSVGIGQISSEVPQNLSASRPQDRQFILSSKKLLLSDSGFYLCAWSGALARYQETQYFGPGTRLLVL.

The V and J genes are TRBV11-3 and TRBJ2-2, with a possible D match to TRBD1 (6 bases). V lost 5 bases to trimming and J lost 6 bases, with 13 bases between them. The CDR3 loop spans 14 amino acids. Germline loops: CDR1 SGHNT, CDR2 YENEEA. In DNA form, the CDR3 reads TGTGCCAGCAGCCGGAATCAGGGGTCCGGGGAGCTGTTTTTT. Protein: CASSRNQGSGELFF.

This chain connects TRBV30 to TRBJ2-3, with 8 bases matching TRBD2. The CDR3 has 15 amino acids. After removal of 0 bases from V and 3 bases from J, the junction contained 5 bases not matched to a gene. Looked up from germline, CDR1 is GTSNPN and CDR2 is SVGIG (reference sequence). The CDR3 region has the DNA TGTGCCTGGAGTGTAGCGGGCGGGGGGACAGATACGCAGTATTTT. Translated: CAWSVAGGGTDTQYF.

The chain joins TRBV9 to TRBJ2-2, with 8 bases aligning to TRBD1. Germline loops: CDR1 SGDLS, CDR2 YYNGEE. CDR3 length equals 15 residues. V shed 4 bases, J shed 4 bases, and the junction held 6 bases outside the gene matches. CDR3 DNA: TGTGCCAGCAGCCCATTGACAGGGGTCACCGGGGAGCTGTTTTTT. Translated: CASSPLTGVTGELFF.

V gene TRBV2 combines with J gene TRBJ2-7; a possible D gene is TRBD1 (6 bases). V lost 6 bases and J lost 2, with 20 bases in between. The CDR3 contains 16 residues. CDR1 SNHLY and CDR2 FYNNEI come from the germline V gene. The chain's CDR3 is CASRRLAGDITYEQYF. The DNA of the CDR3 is TGTGCCAGCAGGAGGTTGGCAGGGGATATAACCTACGAGCAGTACTTC.

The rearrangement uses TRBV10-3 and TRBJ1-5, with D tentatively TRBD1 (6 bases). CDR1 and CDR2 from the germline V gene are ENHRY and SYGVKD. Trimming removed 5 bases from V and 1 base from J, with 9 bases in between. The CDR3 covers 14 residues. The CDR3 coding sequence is TGTGCCATCAGTAGACAGGAAAGCAATCAGCCCCAGCATTTT. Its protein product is CAISRQESNQPQHF.

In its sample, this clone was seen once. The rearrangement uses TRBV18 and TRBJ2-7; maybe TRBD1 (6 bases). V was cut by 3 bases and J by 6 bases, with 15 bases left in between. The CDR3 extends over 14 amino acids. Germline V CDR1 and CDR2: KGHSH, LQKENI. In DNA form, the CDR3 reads TGTGCCAGCTCACCGTCGTCAGGGGCTATCGAGCAGTACTTC. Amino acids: CASSPSSGAIEQYF.

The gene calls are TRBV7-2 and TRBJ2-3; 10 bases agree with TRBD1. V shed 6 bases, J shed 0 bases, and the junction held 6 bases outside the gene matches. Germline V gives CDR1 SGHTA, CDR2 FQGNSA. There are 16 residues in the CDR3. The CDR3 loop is CASRDRGPTSTDTQYF. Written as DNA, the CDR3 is TGTGCCAGCAGAGACAGGGGGCCAACTAGCACAGATACGCAGTATTTT.

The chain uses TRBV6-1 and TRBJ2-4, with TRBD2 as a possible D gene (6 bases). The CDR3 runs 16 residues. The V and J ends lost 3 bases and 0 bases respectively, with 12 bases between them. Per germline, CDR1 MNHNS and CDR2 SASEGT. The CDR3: CASSDPGTLAKNIQYF. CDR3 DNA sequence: TGTGCCAGCAGTGATCCGGGGACTCTAGCCAAAAACATTCAGTACTTC.

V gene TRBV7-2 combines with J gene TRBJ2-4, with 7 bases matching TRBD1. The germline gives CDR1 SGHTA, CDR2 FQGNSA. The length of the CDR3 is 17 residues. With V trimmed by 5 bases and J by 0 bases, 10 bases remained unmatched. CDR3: CASSPEAGGPAKNIQYF. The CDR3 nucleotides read TGTGCCAGCAGCCCTGAAGCAGGGGGACCAGCCAAAAACATTCAGTACTTC.

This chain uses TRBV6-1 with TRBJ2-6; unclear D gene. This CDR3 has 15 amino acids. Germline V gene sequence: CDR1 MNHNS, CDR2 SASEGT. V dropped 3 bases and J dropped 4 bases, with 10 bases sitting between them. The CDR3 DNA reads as TGTGCCAGCAGTGACCGGTCACTCGGGGCCAACGTCCTGACTTTC. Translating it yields CASSDRSLGANVLTF.

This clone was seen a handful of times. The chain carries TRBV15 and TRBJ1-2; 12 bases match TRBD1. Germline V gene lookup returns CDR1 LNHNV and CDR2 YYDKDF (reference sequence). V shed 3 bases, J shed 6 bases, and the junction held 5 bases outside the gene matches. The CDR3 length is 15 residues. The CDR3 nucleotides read TGTGCCACCAGCAGCCGGGACAGGGGGCGTGATGGCTACACCTTC. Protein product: CATSSRDRGRDGYTF. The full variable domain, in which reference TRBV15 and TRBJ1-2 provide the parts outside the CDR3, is DAMVIQNPRYQVTQFGKPVTLSCSQTLNHNVMYWYQQKSSQAPKLLFHYYDKDFNNEADTPDNFQSRRPNTSFCFLDIRSPGLGDTAMYLCATSSRDRGRDGYTFGSGTRLTVV.

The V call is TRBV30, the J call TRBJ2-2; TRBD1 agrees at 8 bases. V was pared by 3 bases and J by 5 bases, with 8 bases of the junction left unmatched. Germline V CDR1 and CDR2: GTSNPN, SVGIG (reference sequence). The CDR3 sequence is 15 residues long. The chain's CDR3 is CAWSADRGWTGELFF. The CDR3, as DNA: TGTGCCTGGAGCGCAGACAGGGGCTGGACCGGGGAGCTGTTTTTT.

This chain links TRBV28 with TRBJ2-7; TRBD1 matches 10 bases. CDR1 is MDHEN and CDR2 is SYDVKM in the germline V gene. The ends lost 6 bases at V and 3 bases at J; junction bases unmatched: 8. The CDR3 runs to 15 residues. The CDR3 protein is CASSQPGQGNYEQYF. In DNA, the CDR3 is TGTGCCAGCAGCCAGCCGGGACAGGGGAACTACGAGCAGTACTTC. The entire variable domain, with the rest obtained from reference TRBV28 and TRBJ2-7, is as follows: DVKVTQSSRYLVKRTGEKVFLECVQDMDHENMFWYRQDPGLGLRLIYFSYDVKMKEKGDIPEGYSVSREKKERFSLILESASTNQTSMYLCASSQPGQGNYEQYFGPGTRLTVT.

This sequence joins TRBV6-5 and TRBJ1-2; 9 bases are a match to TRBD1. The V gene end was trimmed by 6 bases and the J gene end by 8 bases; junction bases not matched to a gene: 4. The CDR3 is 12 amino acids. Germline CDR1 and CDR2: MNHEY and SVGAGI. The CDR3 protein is CASRGQGLGYTF. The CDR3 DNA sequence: TGTGCCAGCAGGGGACAGGGTTTGGGCTACACCTTC.

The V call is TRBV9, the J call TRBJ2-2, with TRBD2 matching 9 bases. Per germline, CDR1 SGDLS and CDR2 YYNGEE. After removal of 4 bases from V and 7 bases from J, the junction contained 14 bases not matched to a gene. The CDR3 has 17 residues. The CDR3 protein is CASSLVPAGGHGGELFF. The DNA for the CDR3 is TGTGCCAGCAGCCTCGTTCCCGCGGGGGGGCATGGCGGGGAGCTGTTTTTT.

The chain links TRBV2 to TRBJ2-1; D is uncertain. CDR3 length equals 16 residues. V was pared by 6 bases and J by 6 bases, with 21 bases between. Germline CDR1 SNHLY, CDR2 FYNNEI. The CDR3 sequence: CASRQTGYRSSNEQFF. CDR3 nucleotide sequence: TGTGCCAGCAGGCAGACGGGTTATCGAAGTAGCAATGAGCAGTTCTTC.

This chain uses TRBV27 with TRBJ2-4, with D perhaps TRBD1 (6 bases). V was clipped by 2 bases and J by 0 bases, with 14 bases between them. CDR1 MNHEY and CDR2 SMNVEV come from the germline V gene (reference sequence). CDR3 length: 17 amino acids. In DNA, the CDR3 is TGTGCCAGCAGTTTAAACAGGGTGGGGTTAGCCAAAAACATTCAGTACTTC. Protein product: CASSLNRVGLAKNIQYF.

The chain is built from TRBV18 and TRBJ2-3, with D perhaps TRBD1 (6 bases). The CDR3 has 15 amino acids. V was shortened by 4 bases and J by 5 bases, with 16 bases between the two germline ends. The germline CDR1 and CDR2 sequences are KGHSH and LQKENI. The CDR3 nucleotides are TGTGCCAGCTCACTCGGAACAGGGAACGTAGATACGCAGTATTTT. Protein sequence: CASSLGTGNVDTQYF.

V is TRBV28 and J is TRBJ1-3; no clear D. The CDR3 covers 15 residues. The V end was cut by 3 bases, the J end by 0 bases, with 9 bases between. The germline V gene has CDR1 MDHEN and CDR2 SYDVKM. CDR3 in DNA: TGTGCCAGCAGTTTTGGTCACACCTCTGGAAACACCATATATTTT. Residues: CASSFGHTSGNTIYF.

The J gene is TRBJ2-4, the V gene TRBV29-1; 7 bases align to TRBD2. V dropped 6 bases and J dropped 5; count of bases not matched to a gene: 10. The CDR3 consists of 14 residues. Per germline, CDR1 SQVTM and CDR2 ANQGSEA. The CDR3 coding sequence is TGCAGCGTCCTAGGGGCGGGAGTTGAAAACATTCAGTACTTC. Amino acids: CSVLGAGVENIQYF.

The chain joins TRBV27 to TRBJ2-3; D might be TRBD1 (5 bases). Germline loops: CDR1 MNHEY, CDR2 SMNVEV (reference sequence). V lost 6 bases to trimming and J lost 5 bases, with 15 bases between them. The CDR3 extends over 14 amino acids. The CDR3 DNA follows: TGTGCCAGCAGAACAGGATCCAGTGGAGATACGCAGTATTTT. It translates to CASRTGSSGDTQYF.

This chain's CDR3 is CASSPGGSNQPQHF. DNA for the CDR3: TGTGCCAGCAGCCCGGGGGGTAGCAATCAGCCCCAGCATTTT. The chain recombines TRBV5-4 with TRBJ1-5, with a possible D match to TRBD1 (5 bases). The CDR3 length is 14 residues. Germline V gene lookup returns CDR1 SGHNT and CDR2 YYREEE (reference sequence). The V end was cut by 4 bases, the J end by 0 bases, with 8 bases between. Full variable domain (missing parts from reference TRBV5-4 and TRBJ1-5): ETGVTQSPTHLIKTRGQQVTLRCSSQSGHNTVSWYQQALGQGPQFIFQYYREEENGRGNFPPRFSGLQFPNYSSELNVNALELDDSALYLCASSPGGSNQPQHFGDGTRLSIL.

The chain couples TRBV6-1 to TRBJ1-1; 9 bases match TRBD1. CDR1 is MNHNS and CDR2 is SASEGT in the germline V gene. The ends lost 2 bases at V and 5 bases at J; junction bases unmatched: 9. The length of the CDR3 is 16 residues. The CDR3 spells CASSEREMTGGTEAFF. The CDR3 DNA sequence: TGTGCCAGCAGTGAACGAGAAATGACAGGGGGAACTGAAGCTTTCTTT.

Here the CDR3 DNA reads TGTGCCAGCAGCACCATGACAGGGGGGGGCTACGAGCAGTACTTC. It encodes CASSTMTGGGYEQYF. The gene calls are TRBV7-9 and TRBJ2-7, with 9 bases that match TRBD1. The germline V gene encodes CDR1 SEHNR and CDR2 FQNEAQ (reference sequence). The V segment lost 5 bases and the J segment 3 bases; nucleotides outside the gene matches: 8. This CDR3 has 15 amino acids.